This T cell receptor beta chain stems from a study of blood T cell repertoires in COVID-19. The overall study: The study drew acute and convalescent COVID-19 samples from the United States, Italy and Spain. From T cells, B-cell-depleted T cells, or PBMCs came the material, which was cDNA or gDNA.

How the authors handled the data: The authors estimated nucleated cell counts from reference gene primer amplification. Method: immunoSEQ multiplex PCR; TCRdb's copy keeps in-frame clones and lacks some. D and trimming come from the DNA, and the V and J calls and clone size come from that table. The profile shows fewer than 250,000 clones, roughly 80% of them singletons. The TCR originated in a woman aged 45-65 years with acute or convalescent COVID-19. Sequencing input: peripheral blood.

The CDR3 reads CASSPRDTEAFF. The CDR3 DNA is TGTGCCAGCAGTCCGAGGGATACTGAAGCTTTCTTT. The chain recombines TRBV11-2 with TRBJ1-1, with D unclear. The CDR3 spans 12 residues. In germline, CDR1 is SGHAT, CDR2 FQNNGV. Between the trimmed V and J ends, which lost 6 bases and 5 bases, there was a span of 10 bases.